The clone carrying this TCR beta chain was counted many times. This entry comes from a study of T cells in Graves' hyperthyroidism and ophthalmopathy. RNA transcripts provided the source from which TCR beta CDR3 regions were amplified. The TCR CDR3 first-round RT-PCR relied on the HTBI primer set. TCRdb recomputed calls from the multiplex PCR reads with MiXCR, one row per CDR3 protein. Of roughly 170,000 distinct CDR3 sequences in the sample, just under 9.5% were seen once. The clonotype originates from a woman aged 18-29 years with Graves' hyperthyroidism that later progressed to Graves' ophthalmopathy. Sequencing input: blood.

The CDR3 protein is CASSTRGQDNSPLHF. In DNA, the CDR3 is TGTGCCAGCAGCACCCGCGGACAGGATAATTCACCCCTCCACTTT. The gene calls are TRBV27 and TRBJ1-6, with TRBD1 matching over 7 bases. From germline, CDR1 is MNHEY and CDR2 SMNVEV (reference sequence). V shed 6 bases, J shed 5 bases, and the junction held 7 bases outside the gene matches. The CDR3 runs to 15 residues.